The 7 T cell receptor beta chains presented below share a single source sample, sequenced in a study of blood T cell repertoires in COVID-19. The method was immunoSEQ multiplex PCR; TCRdb's version includes in-frame clones alone and lacks a portion of them. The sample carries over 100,000 clones, approximately 80% recorded once. The specimen was peripheral blood. The source of these receptors is a woman between 70 and 85 years old with acute or convalescent COVID-19.

The chain links TRBV18 to TRBJ2-2, with a possible D match to TRBD1 (6 bases). This CDR3 comprises 16 residues. Germline values: CDR1 KGHSH, CDR2 LQKENI. Deletions cut 3 bases from V and 1 base from J, with 12 bases between. The CDR3 sequence: CASSPNGGENTGELFF. The CDR3 bases are TGTGCCAGCTCACCTAATGGGGGCGAGAACACCGGGGAGCTGTTTTTT.

This clone was detected only a few times. The CDR3 DNA follows: TGTGCCAGCAGCTCCTTTACTAACTATGGCTACACCTTC. It codes for CASSSFTNYGYTF. The chain combines TRBV7-3 with TRBJ1-2; the D is unclear. This CDR3 contains 13 residues. V lost 4 bases to trimming and J lost 0 bases, with 6 bases between them. Germline V CDR1 and CDR2: SGHTA, FQGTGA.

This clone occurred once. This chain joins TRBV30 and TRBJ1-6, with a weak D call TRBD1 (5 bases). The V end was cut by 6 bases, the J end by 10 bases, with 19 bases between. The CDR3 totals 14 residues. The germline CDR1 and CDR2 sequences are GTSNPN and SVGIG (reference sequence). CDR3 sequence (DNA): TGTGCCTGCAGCCTGGGAGGGGCCCACTCACCCCTCCACTTT. Translation gives CACSLGGAHSPLHF.

The table lists this clone with a few counts. The genes are TRBV7-2 and TRBJ2-1; 10 bases align to TRBD2. Germline lookup yields CDR1 SGHTA and CDR2 FQGNSA. The CDR3 runs 14 residues. Germline trimming cut 2 bases from V and 13 bases from J; bases unmatched to any gene: 8. DNA of the CDR3: TGTGCCAGCAGCTTAAGGGATAGCGGGAGGCTCCAGTTCTTC. This gives the protein CASSLRDSGRLQFF.

This chain joins TRBV28 and TRBJ1-2, with a tentative D call TRBD1 (5 bases). Per germline, CDR1 MDHEN and CDR2 SYDVKM. This CDR3 spans 14 amino acids. V was pared by 10 bases and J by 4 bases, with 19 bases between. The CDR3 here is CATNSGRWVYGYTF. CDR3 nucleotide sequence: TGTGCCACCAATTCAGGGCGGTGGGTCTATGGCTACACCTTC.

J is TRBJ1-6 and V is TRBV6-4; D perhaps matches TRBD1 (5 bases). V lost 4 bases to trimming and J lost 0 bases, with 7 bases between them. Germline V gives CDR1 MRHNA, CDR2 SNTAGT. The CDR3 has 15 residues. The DNA of the CDR3 is TGTGCCAGCAGTGTCGACAGCTCCTATAATTCACCCCTCCACTTT. Translation gives CASSVDSSYNSPLHF.

The V call is TRBV9, the J call TRBJ2-7; TRBD2 matches 8 bases. The V and J ends lost 0 bases and 3 bases, in that order; junction bases with no gene match: 2. The CDR3 is 14 amino acids. In germline, CDR1 is SGDLS, CDR2 YYNGEE. The CDR3 region is CASSVAGGDYEQYF. The CDR3 DNA reads TGTGCCAGCAGCGTAGCGGGGGGGGACTACGAGCAGTACTTC. Full variable domain (remainder filled in from reference TRBV9 and TRBJ2-7): DSGVTQTPKHLITATGQRVTLRCSPRSGDLSVYWYQQSLDQGLQFLIQYYNGEERAKGNILERFSAQQFPDLHSELNLSSLELGDSALYFCASSVAGGDYEQYFGPGTRLTVT.